At least ten counts were recorded for the clone carrying this T cell receptor beta chain. These data come from a study of regulatory T cells in long-lasting Graves disease. Trimming stripped 1 base from V and 2 bases from J, with 6 bases between. This CDR3 contains 15 residues. From germline, CDR1 is MDHEN and CDR2 SYDVKM. Time point meaning: newly diagnosed GD, antithyroid drugs for less than 3 months. PBMC-extracted RNA yielded the TCR library. The TCR beta library used iRepertoire HTBI primers with Arm-PCR amplification of CDR3. TCRdb ran MiXCR on the multiplex PCR reads and lists one entry per CDR3 protein. The sample has 400,000 to 500,000 distinct CDR3 sequences; 11% to 15% are singletons. In addition, the sample was reused for a study of T cells in Graves' hyperthyroidism and ophthalmopathy.

This chain links TRBV28 with TRBJ2-6; D is possibly TRBD1 or TRBD2 (5 bases each). The sequence was collected from a woman aged 50 to 60 with Graves disease. Sequences were derived from peripheral blood mononuclear cells (PBMCs), sampled at new diagnosis, from a patient treated with antithyroid drugs. CDR3 nucleotide sequence: TGTGCCAGCAGTTTATTGGGACCTGGGGCCAACGTCCTGACTTTC. This sequence encodes CASSLLGPGANVLTF. Full variable domain (remainder filled in from reference TRBV28 and TRBJ2-6): DVKVTQSSRYLVKRTGEKVFLECVQDMDHENMFWYRQDPGLGLRLIYFSYDVKMKEKGDIPEGYSVSREKKERFSLILESASTNQTSMYLCASSLLGPGANVLTFGAGSRLTVL.